This T cell receptor beta chain was identified during a study of graft-versus-host responses after intestinal transplantation. General study points: Recipient marrow held GvH clones, some first seen in ileum or blood.

Repertoires were generated with immunoSEQ multiplex PCR, while TCRdb's copy carries only in-frame clones and drops some. This table holds under 80,000 clones, 92% found once. Remarks on this clone: As yet, its antigen is unknown.

The source material was PBMCs, sampled 98 days after intestinal transplantation. The receptor's source is a human patient who received an intestinal transplant, so some T cells may come from the graft donor.

In nucleotides, the CDR3 is TGTGCCGGCTCGAGCTCCTATAATTCACCCCTCCACTTT. It codes for CAGSSSYNSPLHF. The J gene is TRBJ1-6, the V gene TRBV6-5; no definite D call. The CDR3 runs 13 residues. The V gene's germline CDR1 is MNHEY and CDR2 SVGAGI. V gave up 11 bases and J gave up 0 bases, with 8 bases separating them.